Listed below are T cell receptor beta chains from one sample, sequenced in a study of tumor-infiltrating lymphocytes in primary liver carcinoma. Each CDR3 protein is one row after TCRdb ran MiXCR on the multiplex PCR reads. Among about 330,000 distinct CDR3 sequences listed, about 65% were seen once. Sequenced: peripheral blood. All receptors come from a man aged 40-49 years with primary liver carcinoma and hepatitis B virus infection. Both conserved end residues are part of each CDR3. Each record gives: J gene, clone size, V gene, D gene, CDR3 DNA, CDR3 protein. D genes are given only for firm matches. Only part of the rows carry a size: once, few, many, or a class if the clone is expanded.

TRBJ2-7,few,TRBV5-1,TRBD1,TGCGCCAGCAGCCCCCGGGACAGCCACTCCTACGAGCAGTACTTC,CASSPRDSHSYEQYF
TRBJ2-1,-,TRBV6-1,-,TGTGCCAGCAGTGAGACTACAGGGTCGGCCAATGAGCAGTTCTTC,CASSETTGSANEQFF
TRBJ2-1,few,TRBV28,TRBD2,TGTGCCAGCCCCAGGCCGGCTAGCGGGAAGGGTGAGCAGTTCTTC,CASPRPASGKGEQFF
TRBJ2-2,once,TRBV6-6,-,TGTGCCAGCAGGAAGCTTGGGTCGGCGAACACCGGGGAGCTGTTTTTT,CASRKLGSANTGELFF
TRBJ2-7,many,TRBV4-1,TRBD1,TGCGCCAGCAGCCCACCGGACAGGGATTTCAGCGAGCAGTACTTC,CASSPPDRDFSEQYF
TRBJ2-3,-,TRBV5-5,TRBD1,TGTGCCAGCAGCTTTTACCGGACAGGGCTCACAGATACGCAGTATTTT,CASSFYRTGLTDTQYF
TRBJ2-6,-,TRBV4-1,-,TGCGCCAGCAGTCAGGGGACTTACTCTGCGGCCAACGTCCTGACTTTC,CASSQGTYSAANVLTF
TRBJ2-1,many,TRBV6-2/TRBV6-3,TRBD1,TGTGCCAGCAGCTTGACAGGGTCCCCCTCGAATGAGCAGTTCTTC,CASSLTGSPSNEQFF
TRBJ2-7,few,TRBV5-4,-,TGTGCCAGCAGCGGATCGGGACCCCGAGTGAAGCAGTACTTC,CASSGSGPRVKQYF
TRBJ1-1,-,TRBV6-2/TRBV6-3,-,TGTGCCAGCAGCCCCAGCTCTCTTGAAGCTTTCTTT,CASSPSSLEAFF
TRBJ1-1,-,TRBV4-1,-,TGCGCCAGCAGCCAAGAAGAGGGGAGGACTGAAGCTTTCTTT,CASSQEEGRTEAFF
TRBJ1-2,many,TRBV10-2,-,TGCGCCAGCAGTCCACAGGATTATGGCTACACCTTC,CASSPQDYGYTF
TRBJ2-3,-,TRBV9,TRBD1,TGTGCCAGCAGCATCTGGGACAGGGGCTCCTTCGGCACAGATACGCAGTATTTT,CASSIWDRGSFGTDTQYF
TRBJ2-7,-,TRBV11-2,-,TGTGCCAGTAGCTTAGTTGGGAGGAGTTGGTCCTACGAGGAGTACTTC,CASSLVGRSWSYEEYF
TRBJ1-2,-,TRBV10-3,-,TGTGCCATCCCCTCGGACGGGGCGGACTATGGCTACACCTTC,CAIPSDGADYGYTF
TRBJ2-7,many,TRBV5-4,TRBD2,TGTGCCAGCAGCTATAACGGGAGGGCTTCGGACGAGCAGTACTTC,CASSYNGRASDEQYF
TRBJ2-1,-,TRBV14,TRBD2,TGTGCCAGCAGCCAATGGGGAGGGCATGAGCAGTTCTTC,CASSQWGGHEQFF
TRBJ2-3,-,TRBV6-1,TRBD1,TGTACCAGCAGACGACAGGGGGCTAGCGCAGATACGCAGTATTTT,CTSRRQGASADTQYF
TRBJ1-3,-,TRBV12-3/TRBV12-4,-,TGTGCCAGCACTTTCGGAAACACCATACATTTT,CASTFGNTIHF
TRBJ2-1,-,TRBV11-1,-,TGTGCCAGCAGCCCCTCACCCGGACTCGCGAGGAATGAGCTGTTCTTC,CASSPSPGLARNELFF
TRBJ1-1,-,TRBV10-3,-,TGTGCCATCAGTGAGGAGGGCGCTGAAGTTTTCTTT,CAISEEGAEVFF
TRBJ1-2,-,TRBV11-2,-,TGTGCCAGCAGCTCCCGTGGACATAACTGTGGCTACACCTTC,CASSSRGHNCGYTF
TRBJ1-1,-,TRBV11-2,-,TGTGCCAGCAGCTTGTTAACCGACACTGAAGCTTTCTTT,CASSLLTDTEAFF
TRBJ2-1,-,TRBV6-1,TRBD1,TGTGCCAGCAGGGGACAGAGGTCGGGAAATGAGCAGTTCTTC,CASRGQRSGNEQFF
TRBJ2-5,-,TRBV4-3,-,TGCGCCAGCAGCCAAGAAGGTGCAGACCAAGAGACCCATTACTTC,CASSQEGADQETHYF
TRBJ1-6,-,TRBV7-9,-,TGTGCCAGCAGCCGAGTCGAGGACTTCCTGAGCTCCTATAATTCACCCCTCCACTTT,CASSRVEDFLSSYNSPLHF
TRBJ2-7,-,TRBV4-3,TRBD2,TGCGCCAGCAGCTCCGGACTAGCGGGCAGAGGATACGAGCAGTACTTC,CASSSGLAGRGYEQYF